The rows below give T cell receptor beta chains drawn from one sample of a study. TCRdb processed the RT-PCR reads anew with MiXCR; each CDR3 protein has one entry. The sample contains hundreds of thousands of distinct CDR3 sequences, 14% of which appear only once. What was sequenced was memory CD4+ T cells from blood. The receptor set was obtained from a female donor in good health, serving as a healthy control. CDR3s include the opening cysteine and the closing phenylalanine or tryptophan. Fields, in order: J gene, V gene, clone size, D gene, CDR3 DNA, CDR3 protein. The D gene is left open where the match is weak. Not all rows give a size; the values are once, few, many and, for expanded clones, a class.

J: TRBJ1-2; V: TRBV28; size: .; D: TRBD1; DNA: TGTGCCAGCAGTTTAGGCCGGGACAGAGATGGCTACACCTTC; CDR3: CASSLGRDRDGYTF
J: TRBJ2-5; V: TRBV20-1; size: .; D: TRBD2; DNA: TGCAGTGCAACCGACCGGAGACTAGCAGGAGGCCAAGAGACCCAGTACTTC; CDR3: CSATDRRLAGGQETQYF
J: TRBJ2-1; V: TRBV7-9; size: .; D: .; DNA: TGTGCCAGCAGCTTCCTAGCTTCGAGAGGGAATGAGCAGTTCTTC; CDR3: CASSFLASRGNEQFF
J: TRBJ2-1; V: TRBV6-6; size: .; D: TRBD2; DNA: TGTGCCAGCAGTTCAAGACTAGCGGGAGCATATGAGCAGTTCTTC; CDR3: CASSSRLAGAYEQFF
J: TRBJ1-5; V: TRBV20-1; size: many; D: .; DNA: TGCAGTGCTAGATTTCGCAGCTGGGGTAGCAATCAGCCCCAGCATTTT; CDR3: CSARFRSWGSNQPQHF
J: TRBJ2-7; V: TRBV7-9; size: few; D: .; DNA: TGTGCCAGCAGCTTAGGGTCCCAGGGGAAGACTAACGAGCAGTACTTC; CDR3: CASSLGSQGKTNEQYF
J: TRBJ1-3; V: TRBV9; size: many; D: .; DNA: TGTGCCAGCAGCCTTGACAACTCTGGAAACACCATATATTTT; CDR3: CASSLDNSGNTIYF
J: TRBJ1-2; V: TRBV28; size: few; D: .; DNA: TGTGCCAGCAGTTTAGATGTCGGGAACTATGGCTACACCTTC; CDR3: CASSLDVGNYGYTF
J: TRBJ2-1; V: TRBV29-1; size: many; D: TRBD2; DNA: TGCAGCGTAAGGAGAGCCGGGACTAGCGGGAGTTCCTACAATGAGCAGTTCTTC; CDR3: CSVRRAGTSGSSYNEQFF
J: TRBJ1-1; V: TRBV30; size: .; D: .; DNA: TGTGCCTGGACAGGGAGCGGGTTCACTGAAGCTTTCTTT; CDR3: CAWTGSGFTEAFF
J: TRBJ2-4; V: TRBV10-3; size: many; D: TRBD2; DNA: TGTGCCATCAGTGATTTGGGGGAGGGTAACATTCAGTACTTC; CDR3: CAISDLGEGNIQYF
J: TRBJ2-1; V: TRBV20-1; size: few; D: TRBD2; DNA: TGCAGTGCTAGAACACCGGGACTACCCTACAATGAGCAGTTCTTC; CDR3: CSARTPGLPYNEQFF
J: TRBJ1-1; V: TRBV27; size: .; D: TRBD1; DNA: TGTGCCAGCAGTCCTCGGGACAGGTGGAACCGGGTCAGCACTGAAGCTTTCTTT; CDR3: CASSPRDRWNRVSTEAFF
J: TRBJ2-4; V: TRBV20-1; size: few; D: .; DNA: TGCAGTGCTAGAGATCAGGGGACCAAAAACATTCAGTACTTC; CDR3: CSARDQGTKNIQYF
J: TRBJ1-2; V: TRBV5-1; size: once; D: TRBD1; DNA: TGCGCCAGCAGCTCCCATGCAGGGGGGAGCTATGGCTACACCTTC; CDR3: CASSSHAGGSYGYTF
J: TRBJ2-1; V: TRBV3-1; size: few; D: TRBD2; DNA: TGTGCCAGCAGCCCCCGCGGGAGGAACAATGAGCAGTTCTTC; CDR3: CASSPRGRNNEQFF
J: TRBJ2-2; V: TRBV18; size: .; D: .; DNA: TGTGCCAGCCAAATGACAGGGAACACCGGGGAGCTGTTTTTT; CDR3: CASQMTGNTGELFF
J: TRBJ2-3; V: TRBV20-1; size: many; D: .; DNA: TGCAGTGCTAGAGATAACAGGGGCACAGATACGCAGTATTTT; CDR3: CSARDNRGTDTQYF
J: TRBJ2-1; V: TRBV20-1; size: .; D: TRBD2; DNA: TGCAGTGCTAGACGGGTAGCGGGAGCGGGTGAGCAGTTCTTC; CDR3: CSARRVAGAGEQFF
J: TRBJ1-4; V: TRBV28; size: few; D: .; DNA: TGTGCCAGCAGTTTACCGCCAGGGCAAAAACTGTTTTTT; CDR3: CASSLPPGQKLFF
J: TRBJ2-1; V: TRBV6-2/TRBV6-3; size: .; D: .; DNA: TGTGCCAGCAGTACCAGCTTCGGTGAGCAGTTCTTC; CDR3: CASSTSFGEQFF
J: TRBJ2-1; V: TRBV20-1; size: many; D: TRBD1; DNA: TGCAGTGCTACTGGGGACAGGAGATCCTACAATGAGCAGTTCTTC; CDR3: CSATGDRRSYNEQFF
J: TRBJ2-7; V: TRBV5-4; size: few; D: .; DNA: TGTGCCAGCAGCTTTGCCGGGACTCCTTACGAGCAGTACTTC; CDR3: CASSFAGTPYEQYF
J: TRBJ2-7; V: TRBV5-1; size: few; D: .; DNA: TGCGCCAGCAGCTTGCGGGGTGACTCCTACGAGCAGTACTTC; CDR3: CASSLRGDSYEQYF
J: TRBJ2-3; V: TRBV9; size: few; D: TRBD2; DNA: TGTGCCAGCAGCGGCTCACCGACTAGCGGGGGGGCAGATACGCAGTATTTT; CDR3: CASSGSPTSGGADTQYF
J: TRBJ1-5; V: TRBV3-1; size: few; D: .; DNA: TGTGCCAGCAGCCAAGACATGGGTCAGCCCCAGCATTTT; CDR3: CASSQDMGQPQHF
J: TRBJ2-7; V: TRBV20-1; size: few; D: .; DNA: TGCAGTGGGGGCTCAGGGGACGAGCAGTACTTC; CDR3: CSGGSGDEQYF
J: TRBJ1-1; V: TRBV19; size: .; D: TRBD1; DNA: TGTGCCAGTAGTACAGGGGGCGCTTACACTGAAGCTTTCTTT; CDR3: CASSTGGAYTEAFF
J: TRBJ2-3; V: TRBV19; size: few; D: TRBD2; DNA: TGTGCCAGTACCCCGACTAGCGGGAGTATTTCAGGAGATACGCAGTATTTT; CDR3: CASTPTSGSISGDTQYF
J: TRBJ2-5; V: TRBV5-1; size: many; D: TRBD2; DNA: TGCGCCAGCAGCTATAGCGGGAGCCCCCTCCAAGAGACCCAGTACTTC; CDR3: CASSYSGSPLQETQYF
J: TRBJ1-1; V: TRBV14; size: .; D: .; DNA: TGTGCCAGCAGCTCCCACCCGGGACAAAAACTCACTTATGAAGCTTTCTTT; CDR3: CASSSHPGQKLTYEAFF
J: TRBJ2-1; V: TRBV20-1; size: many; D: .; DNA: TGCAGTGCTAGTCCCCCCCGGTCCCCGCGCGATGAGCAGTTCTTC; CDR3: CSASPPRSPRDEQFF
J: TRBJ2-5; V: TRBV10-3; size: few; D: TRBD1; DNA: TGTGCCATCAGTAAGGGGAAAGGGGGCGAGGAGACCCAGTACTTC; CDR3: CAISKGKGGEETQYF
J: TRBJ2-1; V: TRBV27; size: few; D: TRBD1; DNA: TGTGCCAGCATCCGGGACAGAAGTGGGAATGAGCAGTTCTTC; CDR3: CASIRDRSGNEQFF
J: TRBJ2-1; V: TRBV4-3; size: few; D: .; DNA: TGCGCCAGCAGCCAAGATTCGGGGACGGCGGGGAAGCAGTTCTTC; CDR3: CASSQDSGTAGKQFF
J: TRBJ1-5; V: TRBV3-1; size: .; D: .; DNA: TGTGCCAGCAGCAAAGGGGCCGCTAGCAATCAGCCCCAGCATTTT; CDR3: CASSKGAASNQPQHF
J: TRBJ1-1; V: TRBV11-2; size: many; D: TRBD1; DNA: TGTGCCAGCAGCTCTGGACAGGGCTTTCCGAACACTGAAGCTTTCTTT; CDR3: CASSSGQGFPNTEAFF
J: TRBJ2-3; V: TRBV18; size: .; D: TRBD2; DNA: TGTGCCAGCTCACCGGACAGGGCTAGCGGGAGTTGGACAGATACGCAGTATTTT; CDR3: CASSPDRASGSWTDTQYF
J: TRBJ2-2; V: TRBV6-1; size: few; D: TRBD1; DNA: TGTGCCAGCAGTACCAGTACAGGGGGCACCGGGGAGCTGTTTTTT; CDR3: CASSTSTGGTGELFF
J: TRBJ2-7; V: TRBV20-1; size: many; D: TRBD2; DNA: TGCAGTGCTAGAGGCGGGACTAGCGGCCTCTCCTACGAGCAGTACTTC; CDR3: CSARGGTSGLSYEQYF
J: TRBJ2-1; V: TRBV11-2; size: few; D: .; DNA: TGTGCCAGCAGCTCGGGGAGAAACTACTACAATGAGCAGTTCTTC; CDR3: CASSSGRNYYNEQFF
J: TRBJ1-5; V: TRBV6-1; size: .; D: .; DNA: TGTGCCAGCAGTGCCCGCCCGGGTCGGGCCTTGAGCAATCAGCCCCAGCATTTT; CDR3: CASSARPGRALSNQPQHF
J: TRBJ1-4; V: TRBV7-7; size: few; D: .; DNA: TGTGCCAGCAGCTCCTCTCGAACAGGGCCGGGTGAAAAACTGTTTTTT; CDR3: CASSSSRTGPGEKLFF
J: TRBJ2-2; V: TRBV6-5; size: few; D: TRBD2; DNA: TGTGCCAGCAGTTACAGGGCTAGCGGAGTCACCGGGGAGCTGTTTTTT; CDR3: CASSYRASGVTGELFF
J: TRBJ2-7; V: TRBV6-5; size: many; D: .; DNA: TGTGCCAGCAGTTACGTCGGGTTCAGGGCTCGAGAGCAGTACTTC; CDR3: CASSYVGFRAREQYF
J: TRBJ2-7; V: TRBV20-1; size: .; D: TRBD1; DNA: TGCAGTGCTAGAGGGTATTCCCCGGGACAGGGGGCCGACGAGCAGTACTTC; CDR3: CSARGYSPGQGADEQYF
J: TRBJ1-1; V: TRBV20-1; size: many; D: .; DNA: TGCAGTGGGTCCCGCAGGGCCCACACTGAAGCTTTCTTT; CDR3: CSGSRRAHTEAFF
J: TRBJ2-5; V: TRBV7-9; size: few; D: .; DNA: TGTGCCAGCAGTCCGGGACCAAACCAAGAGACCCAGTACTTC; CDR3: CASSPGPNQETQYF
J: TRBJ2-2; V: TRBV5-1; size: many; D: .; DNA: TGCGCCAGCAGCTTGGCCCTTATGGAGGACACCGGGGAGCTGTTTTTT; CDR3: CASSLALMEDTGELFF
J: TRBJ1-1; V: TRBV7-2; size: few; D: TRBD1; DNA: TGTGCCAGCAGCTTAGCGGTAGGGACAGGGAGGACTGAAGCTTTCTTT; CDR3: CASSLAVGTGRTEAFF
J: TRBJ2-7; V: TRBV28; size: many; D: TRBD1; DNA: TGTGCCAGCAGTCGACAGGGGGCTAGCTACGAGCAGTACTTC; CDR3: CASSRQGASYEQYF
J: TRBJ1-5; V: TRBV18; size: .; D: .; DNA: TGTGCCAGCTCAACTGATCCAACTCAGCCCCAGCATTTT; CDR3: CASSTDPTQPQHF
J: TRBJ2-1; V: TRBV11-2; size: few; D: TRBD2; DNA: TGTGCCAGCCGCCTCGGGGGGGGCCTGATCTACAATGAGCAGTTCTTC; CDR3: CASRLGGGLIYNEQFF
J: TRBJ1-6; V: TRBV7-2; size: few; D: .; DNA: TGTGCCAGCAGCTTAAAGGCAGGGCCACCCCTCCACTTT; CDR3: CASSLKAGPPLHF
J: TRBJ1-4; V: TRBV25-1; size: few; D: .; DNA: TGTGCCAGCAGTATAGGGACAAGTGAAAAACTGTTTTTT; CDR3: CASSIGTSEKLFF
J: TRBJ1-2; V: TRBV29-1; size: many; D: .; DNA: TGCAGCGTTGAAGATGGTGGTCATGGCTACACCTTC; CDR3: CSVEDGGHGYTF
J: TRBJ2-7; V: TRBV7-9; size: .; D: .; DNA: TGTGCCAGCAGCTACGACAGCGTTGCCTACGAGCAGTACTTC; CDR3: CASSYDSVAYEQYF
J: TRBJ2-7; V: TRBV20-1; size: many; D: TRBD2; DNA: TGCAGTGCTCGCCCTCGTCTAGCGGGAGGGCGCGAGCAGTACTTC; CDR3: CSARPRLAGGREQYF
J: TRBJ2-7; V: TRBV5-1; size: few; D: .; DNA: TGCGCCAGCAGCGGCTGGGGGGCACAGTACGAGCAGTACTTC; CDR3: CASSGWGAQYEQYF
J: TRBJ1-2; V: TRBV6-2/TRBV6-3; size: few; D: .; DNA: TGTGCCAGCACATGGTCCGGGTCCGACTATGGCTACACCTTC; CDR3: CASTWSGSDYGYTF